Listed below are T cell receptor beta chains from one sample, sequenced in a study of blood T cells in healthy people across ages. TCRdb ran MiXCR on the 5' RACE reads and lists one entry per CDR3 protein. The sample records around 900,000 distinct CDR3 sequences, roughly 51% being singletons. The sequencing sample was made of blood. The receptors stem from a woman in her sixties or seventies in good health. Both conserved end residues are part of each CDR3. The D gene is left open where the match is weak. A row's size may be missing; if present it is once, few, many or a size class.

TRBV28	few	TRBJ2-3	-	TGTGCCAGCCGGCGTGCGGAATACACAGATACGCAGTATTTT	CASRRAEYTDTQYF
TRBV12-3/TRBV12-4	-	TRBJ2-5	-	TGTGCCAGCATCAACATCCTCAGTTCTAGCTTCATGGAGACCCAGTACTTC	CASINILSSSFMETQYF
TRBV28	-	TRBJ2-3	-	TGTGCCAGCACCTACCCGGTGAGGTCAGATACGCAGTATTTT	CASTYPVRSDTQYF
TRBV20-1	-	TRBJ2-7	TRBD2	TGCAGTGCTCTTAGCCCTACTAGCGGGAGGTGCGAGCAGTACTTC	CSALSPTSGRCEQYF
TRBV9	-	TRBJ2-4	TRBD2	TGTGCCAGCAACAACCCCGGCGGGAGAGTGGGGAACATTCAGTACTTC	CASNNPGGRVGNIQYF
TRBV7-2	few	TRBJ2-3	TRBD2	TGTGCCAGCAGCTATACGGGAGCGGGAGGGGCTGATACGCAGTATTTT	CASSYTGAGGADTQYF
TRBV7-9	-	TRBJ1-5	-	TGTGCCAGCAGCTTAGAGTGGGCAGGTGAGGGGCCTAATCAGCCCCAGCATTTT	CASSLEWAGEGPNQPQHF
TRBV6-5	-	TRBJ2-2	TRBD2	TGTGCCAGCAGTTACCCGACGGGACTAGCGGCCGGGGAGCTGTTTTTT	CASSYPTGLAAGELFF
TRBV20-1	-	TRBJ2-3	TRBD2	TGCAGTGCTAGAGCCCAGACTAGCGGGGTCCCAGATACGCAGTATTTT	CSARAQTSGVPDTQYF
TRBV20-1	-	TRBJ2-1	TRBD2	TGCAGTGCTAGAGTGGCTAGCGGAGTGGGCTCCTACAATGAGCAGTTCTTC	CSARVASGVGSYNEQFF
TRBV4-2	few	TRBJ2-7	-	TGTGCCAGCAGTCGGGAATCACTCTACGAGCAGTACTTC	CASSRESLYEQYF
TRBV3-1	-	TRBJ2-7	TRBD1	TGTGCCAGCAGCCACCGACAGGGAGCTTACGAGCAGTACTTC	CASSHRQGAYEQYF
TRBV15	-	TRBJ1-4	TRBD1	TGTGCCACCAGCGGAATACAGGGGACTAATGAAAAACTGTTTTTT	CATSGIQGTNEKLFF
TRBV4-2	-	TRBJ2-5	-	TGTGCCAGCAGCCAGGGGACCCACCAAGAGACCCAGTACTTC	CASSQGTHQETQYF
TRBV30	-	TRBJ2-7	-	TGTGCCTGGAGTGTACGGGGGAGCTCCTACAATGAGCAGTACTTC	CAWSVRGSSYNEQYF
TRBV6-1	few	TRBJ2-7	-	TGTGCCAGCAGTGAAGCTTCGACTGGTTCCTACGAGCAGTACTTC	CASSEASTGSYEQYF
TRBV11-2	-	TRBJ1-2	TRBD1	TGTGCCAGCAGCTTAGTGCACGGGACAGGGGGGAGAGTCTATGGCTACACCTTC	CASSLVHGTGGRVYGYTF
TRBV7-9	-	TRBJ2-7	-	TGTGCCAGCAGCTTAAACTCAATATACTACGAGCAGTACTTC	CASSLNSIYYEQYF
TRBV3-1	few	TRBJ1-4	-	TGTGCCAGCAGCCTCAGACAGGCCATCGCTAATGAAAAACTGTTTTTT	CASSLRQAIANEKLFF
TRBV3-1	-	TRBJ2-1	-	TGTGCCAGCACCAGCTACAGGGAGTCCTCCTACAATGAGCAGTTCTTC	CASTSYRESSYNEQFF
TRBV4-2	few	TRBJ1-2	TRBD1	TGTGCCAGCAGCCCGTTCGACAGGGAGGGAATCTATGGCTACACCTTC	CASSPFDREGIYGYTF
TRBV2	-	TRBJ2-7	-	TGTGCCAGCAGTGAATCGTCGGTCCTGGACTACGAGCAGTACTTC	CASSESSVLDYEQYF
TRBV12-3/TRBV12-4	few	TRBJ2-7	-	TGTGCCAGCAGTTTACGCAGACAGAGCTACTACGAGCAGTACTTC	CASSLRRQSYYEQYF
TRBV27	once	TRBJ2-1	-	TGTGCCACCGCAGGGATCTACAATGAGCGGTTCTTC	CATAGIYNERFF
TRBV27	-	TRBJ2-7	TRBD1	TGTGCCAGCACCCGACTTCGGACAGGGAGCTACGAGCAGTACTTC	CASTRLRTGSYEQYF
TRBV7-2	-	TRBJ2-3	TRBD2	TGTGCCAGCAGCCCCAAATTTGAGCGGGAGGGCTTGGCAGATACGCAGTATTTT	CASSPKFEREGLADTQYF
TRBV30	-	TRBJ1-2	-	TGTGCCTGGAGTGTAGGTCAAAATAACTATGGCTACACCTTC	CAWSVGQNNYGYTF
TRBV20-1	-	TRBJ2-3	-	TGCAGTCAGGCCCCCTCCACAGATACGCAGTATTTT	CSQAPSTDTQYF
TRBV29-1	few	TRBJ1-2	-	TGCAGCGTGACCCGTCAGGGATCTTTGCAGGGCTACACCTTC	CSVTRQGSLQGYTF
TRBV18	-	TRBJ2-3	-	TGTGCCAGCCAAGTAACCCACACAGATACGCAGTATTTT	CASQVTHTDTQYF
TRBV7-2	-	TRBJ2-7	-	TGTGCCAGCAGCTCTGGGGAGGCCTACTCCTACGAGCAGTACTTC	CASSSGEAYSYEQYF
TRBV25-1	-	TRBJ2-5	TRBD2	TGTGCCAGCAGTGAAATAGTCTTAGGACTAGCGGGCGAGACCCAGTACTTC	CASSEIVLGLAGETQYF
TRBV20-1	-	TRBJ2-1	TRBD2	TGCAGTTTCCTACCGGGACTAGCCGGCAATGAGCAGTTCTTC	CSFLPGLAGNEQFF
TRBV7-2	-	TRBJ2-2	TRBD1	TGTGCCAGCAGCCCTACAGGGGCGAACACCGGGGAGCTGTTTTTT	CASSPTGANTGELFF
TRBV30	few	TRBJ2-3	-	TGTGCCTGGAGTGGGGCCGGCAGGGACCCTGTGACGCAGTATTTT	CAWSGAGRDPVTQYF
TRBV10-3	few	TRBJ2-7	-	TGTGCCATCAGTGACTCCCCGGGGAGGACACAAATTAGCTCCTACGAGCAGTACTTC	CAISDSPGRTQISSYEQYF
TRBV28	few	TRBJ2-5	-	TGTGCCAGCAGTTCCTATGGACAGCGCCAAGAGACCCAGTACTTC	CASSSYGQRQETQYF
TRBV20-1	-	TRBJ2-7	TRBD1	TGCAGTGCTAGAGGCTTTTACAGGGGAGTAGTACGCGAGCAGTACTTC	CSARGFYRGVVREQYF
TRBV20-1	-	TRBJ1-2	-	TGCAGTGCCCCACAGGGAGCTAACTATGGCTACACCTTC	CSAPQGANYGYTF
TRBV6-6	few	TRBJ2-5	TRBD2	TGTGCCAGCACCGTGGTTGGCGGGAGGACCCAAGAGACCCAGTACTTC	CASTVVGGRTQETQYF
TRBV5-8	-	TRBJ2-5	-	TGTGCCAGCAGCCCCATAACACTGTACCAAGAGACCCAGTACTTC	CASSPITLYQETQYF
TRBV7-6	-	TRBJ2-7	TRBD1	TGTGCCAGCAGTATAAACACGGGACAGGCCTTCTACGAGCAGTACTTC	CASSINTGQAFYEQYF